The clone carrying this T cell receptor beta chain showed up many times. The germline gives CDR1 SEHNR, CDR2 FQNEAQ (reference sequence). The CDR3 runs to 14 residues. V was shortened by 1 base and J by 6 bases, with 12 bases between the two germline ends. Amplification of TCR beta CDR3 regions used RNA as the template. The HTBI primer set was used in a first-round RT-PCR of the TCR CDR3. TCRdb ran MiXCR on the multiplex PCR reads and lists one entry per CDR3 protein. The repertoire holds over 200,000 distinct CDR3 sequences, with approximately 16% as singletons. The sample is drawn from a study of T cells in Graves' hyperthyroidism and ophthalmopathy.

The origin of this receptor is a man aged 40-55 years with Graves' hyperthyroidism. The J gene is TRBJ1-2, the V gene TRBV7-9; D unclear. Sequences were obtained from blood. CDR3 residues: CASSLEVRNDGYTF. DNA for the CDR3: TGTGCCAGCAGCTTAGAAGTCAGGAACGATGGCTACACCTTC. Supplemented by reference TRBV7-9 and TRBJ1-2, the full variable domain reads DTGVSQNPRHKITKRGQNVTFRCDPISEHNRLYWYRQTLGQGPEFLTYFQNEAQLEKSRLLSDRFSAERPKGSFSTLEIQRTEQGDSAMYLCASSLEVRNDGYTFGSGTRLTVV.